This T cell receptor (beta chain) was observed in a study of blood T cell repertoires in COVID-19. The germline gives CDR1 SGHNT, CDR2 YYREEE (reference sequence). This CDR3 contains 17 residues. Trimming removed 0 bases from V and 0 bases from J, with 10 bases in between. TCRdb's copy holds only in-frame clones and misses some; the assay was immunoSEQ multiplex PCR. The table lists 200,000 to 250,000 clones, roughly 80% of them singletons, with around a sixth in the top ten. The J gene is TRBJ2-6, the V gene TRBV5-4, with D perhaps TRBD2 (7 bases). This receptor was obtained from a woman at least 80 years old with active or convalescent COVID-19. The sample comprised peripheral blood. The CDR3 region is CASSLGGGRSGANVLTF. CDR3 bases: TGTGCCAGCAGCTTGGGCGGGGGCCGCTCTGGGGCCAACGTCCTGACTTTC.